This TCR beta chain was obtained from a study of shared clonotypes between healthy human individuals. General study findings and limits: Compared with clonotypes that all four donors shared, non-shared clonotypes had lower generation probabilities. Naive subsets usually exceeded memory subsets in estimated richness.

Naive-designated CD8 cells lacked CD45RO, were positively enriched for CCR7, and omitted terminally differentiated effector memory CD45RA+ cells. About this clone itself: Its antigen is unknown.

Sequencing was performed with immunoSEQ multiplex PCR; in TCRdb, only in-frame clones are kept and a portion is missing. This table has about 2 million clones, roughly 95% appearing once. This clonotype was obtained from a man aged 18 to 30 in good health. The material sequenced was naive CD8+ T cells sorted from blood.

CDR3 coding DNA: TGTGCCAGCTCACCACCAAAAGGGACAGGCTTGTCCTACGAGCAGTACTTC. This sequence encodes CASSPPKGTGLSYEQYF. The chain couples TRBV18 to TRBJ2-7, with TRBD1 matching over 8 bases. This CDR3 has 17 residues. With V trimmed by 0 bases and J by 1 base, 8 bases remained unmatched. From germline, CDR1 is KGHSH and CDR2 LQKENI.